Many counts were recorded for the clone carrying this T cell receptor (beta chain). Amplified TCR beta CDR3 regions came from RNA transcripts. When the TCR CDR3 underwent first-round RT-PCR, the HTBI primer set was used. TCRdb recomputed calls from the multiplex PCR reads with MiXCR, one row per CDR3 protein. The repertoire holds about 610,000 distinct CDR3 sequences, with under 60% as singletons. These data originate in a study of T cells in Graves' hyperthyroidism and ophthalmopathy. V gave up 5 bases and J gave up 5 bases, with 10 bases separating them. This CDR3 comprises 11 residues. Germline values: CDR1 SQVTM, CDR2 ANQGSEA.

Sequencing was carried out using peripheral blood or thyroid tissue (not recorded which). V is TRBV29-1 and J is TRBJ2-7; D gene ambiguous. The source is a woman in her late teens or twenties with Graves' hyperthyroidism. The CDR3, as DNA: TGCAGCGTTCAAAGGTGGGACGAGCAGTACTTC. Residues: CSVQRWDEQYF.